The clone carrying this TCR beta chain was found once. Active moderate-to-severe ophthalmopathy, Clinical Activity Score at least 3, NOSPECS at least 4, under 3 months' duration. Amplified TCR beta CDR3 regions came from RNA transcripts. The TCR CDR3 first-round RT-PCR relied on the HTBI primer set. TCRdb processed the multiplex PCR reads anew with MiXCR; each CDR3 protein has one entry. Of around 600,000 distinct CDR3 sequences listed, roughly a sixth were seen once; the top ten hold roughly 3.5%. The record originates from a study of T cells in Graves' hyperthyroidism and ophthalmopathy. The CDR3 runs 14 residues. Germline V gene lookup returns CDR1 MNHNS and CDR2 SASEGT. V shed 10 bases and J shed 0 bases, with 15 bases lying between them.

Sequenced: blood. This TCR came from a woman aged 40 to 50 with Graves' ophthalmopathy. The rearrangement uses TRBV6-1 and TRBJ1-1; D is unclear. The CDR3 DNA reads TGTGCCATCCAAGAGGCGGGTATGAACACTGAAGCTTTCTTT. It yields the protein CAIQEAGMNTEAFF.